This T cell receptor beta chain was retrieved from a study of CD8 T cells in Susac syndrome. CD8+ and CD4+ T cells taken from blood had their TCR beta sequenced. TEMRA cells were FACS-enriched, unlike CD8+ and CD4+ T cells, which were negatively isolated. Study-level findings and limits: It was acknowledged by the study that relatively few individuals were included in its TCR sequencing and HLA analysis.

RNA, at 0.5 to 1 ug, was reverse transcribed with random hexamers. A multiplex approach, immunoSEQ multiplex PCR, amplified TCR beta CDR3 across 54 Vbeta and 13 Jbeta. TCRdb re-analysed the immunoSEQ multiplex PCR reads in MiXCR, keeping a single row per CDR3 protein. The sample shows 140,000 to 150,000 distinct CDR3 sequences, roughly 94% of them seen only once. The CDR3 spans 15 residues. In germline, CDR1 is KGHSH, CDR2 LQKENI. Trimming removed 3 bases at V and 4 bases at J, with 15 bases between. Concerning this clonotype itself: As yet, its antigen is unknown.

This clonotype was sampled from a human donor in good health. The specimen was CD4+ T cells from PBMCs. The chain links TRBV18 to TRBJ1-1, with TRBD1 as a possible D gene (6 bases). As DNA, the CDR3 is TGTGCCAGCTCACCCACTTACAGGGATAGCACTGAAGCTTTCTTT. Its translation: CASSPTYRDSTEAFF. The full variable domain, rest sourced from reference TRBV18 and TRBJ1-1, is NAGVMQNPRHLVRRRGQEARLRCSPMKGHSHVYWYRQLPEEGLKFMVYLQKENIIDESGMPKERFSAEFPKEGPSILRIQQVVRGDSAAYFCASSPTYRDSTEAFFGQGTRLTVV.